What follows are 13 T cell receptor beta chains derived from one specimen sequenced in a study of shared clonotypes between healthy human individuals. Method: immunoSEQ multiplex PCR; TCRdb's copy keeps in-frame clones and lacks some. The table has about 2,100,000 clones, under 95% seen once; the top ten hold approximately 1.7%. CD8 cells classed as naive were CD45RO-negative and positively selected for CCR7, excluding terminally differentiated effector memory CD45RA+ cells. The sequenced sample was naive CD8+ T cells from PBMCs. These receptors were taken from a man in his late teens or twenties in good health. Some clones in this sample may be carry-over from other donors' samples.

The V gene is TRBV7-9, the J gene TRBJ1-1; perhaps TRBD1 as D (5 bases). The V gene's germline CDR1 is SEHNR and CDR2 FQNEAQ (reference sequence). The germline V and J ends were trimmed by 5 bases and 0 bases, with 10 bases remaining between them. This CDR3 spans 14 amino acids. CDR3 sequence reads: CASSRSGVNTEAFF. CDR3 DNA sequence: TGTGCCAGCAGCCGCTCGGGGGTGAACACTGAAGCTTTCTTT.

V gene TRBV11-1 combines with J gene TRBJ2-5; maybe TRBD1 (5 bases). V was pared by 1 base and J by 5 bases, with 14 bases between. The CDR3 sequence is 15 residues long. Germline-derived CDR1 and CDR2 are SGHAT and FQDESV (reference sequence). CDR3 coding DNA: TGTGCCAGCAGCTTAGGGGGCTGGGTTGCCGAGACCCAGTACTTC. It yields the protein CASSLGGWVAETQYF.

The V and J genes are TRBV10-3 and TRBJ2-6; 10 nucleotides align to TRBD1. Trimming took 3 bases from V and 4 from J; bases not matched to a gene: 15. The CDR3 length is 20 residues. Per the germline V gene, CDR1 is ENHRY and CDR2 is SYGVKD. The CDR3 loop reads CAISDLIPGQGISGANVLTF. The CDR3 DNA follows: TGTGCCATCAGTGACCTTATACCGGGACAGGGGATTTCGGGGGCCAACGTCCTGACTTTC.

In DNA, the CDR3 is TGTGCCAGCAGGACACTAGCGGGAGGCGGGGATGAGCAGTTCTTC. Translating gives CASRTLAGGGDEQFF. This chain joins TRBV7-9 and TRBJ2-1, with 12 nucleotides matching TRBD2. Losses at the gene ends were 6 bases for V and 8 bases for J; bases not matched to a gene: 8. CDR1 is SEHNR, CDR2 FQNEAQ, per germline (reference sequence). The CDR3 runs 15 residues.

This clone was recorded a few times. V usage is TRBV2 and J usage is TRBJ1-1; TRBD1 might be the D (6 bases). This CDR3 comprises 14 residues. The germline V gene encodes CDR1 SNHLY and CDR2 FYNNEI. Trimming removed 4 bases at V and 5 bases at J, with 14 bases between. CDR3 in amino acids: CASSGSGARTEAFF. The CDR3 region has the DNA TGTGCCAGCAGTGGGTCAGGGGCCCGAACTGAAGCTTTCTTT.

V is TRBV7-9 and J is TRBJ1-2, with a possible D match to TRBD1 (5 bases). V lost 5 bases and J 2 bases, leaving 12 bases between the germline ends. The CDR3 loop spans 14 amino acids. Per germline, CDR1 SEHNR and CDR2 FQNEAQ (reference sequence). The chain's CDR3 is CASSPTTANYGYTF. The CDR3, as DNA: TGTGCCAGCAGCCCAACGACAGCGAACTATGGCTACACCTTC.

The chain employs TRBV6-5 and TRBJ2-5; TRBD2 might be the D (6 bases). This CDR3 is built from 15 residues. The V gene lost 6 bases and the J gene lost 2 bases, with 16 bases spanning the gap. In germline, CDR1 is MNHEY, CDR2 SVGAGI. The CDR3 DNA is TGTGCCAGCAGCGCGGGAAGGGCAGTTCAAGAGACCCAGTACTTC. Its translation is CASSAGRAVQETQYF.

This sequence joins TRBV11-2 and TRBJ2-3, with 12 bases identical to TRBD2. CDR3 length: 17 amino acids. J gave up 3 bases and V 0 bases, and 4 bases lay outside the gene matches. Germline-derived CDR1 and CDR2 are SGHAT and FQNNGV. CDR3: CASSLDLLAGGTDTQYF. The CDR3 bases are TGTGCCAGCAGCTTAGATCTCCTAGCGGGAGGGACAGATACGCAGTATTTT.

The genes are TRBV5-4 and TRBJ2-7, with D possibly being TRBD1 or TRBD2 (5 bases each). V lost 5 bases and J 0 bases, leaving 18 bases between the germline ends. The germline V gene has CDR1 SGHNT and CDR2 YYREEE (reference sequence). There are 16 residues in the CDR3. This chain's CDR3 is CASSSDWGWNSYEQYF. The CDR3, as DNA: TGTGCCAGCAGTAGCGATTGGGGGTGGAACTCCTACGAGCAGTACTTC.

The gene calls are TRBV19 and TRBJ1-5, with D perhaps matching TRBD1 (6 bases). V dropped 5 bases and J dropped 3 bases, with 20 bases sitting between them. CDR1 and CDR2 (germline): LNHDA, SQIVND (reference sequence). This CDR3 is 17 amino acids long. CDR3 residues: CASSFVPVGQINQPQHF. CDR3 nucleotides: TGTGCCAGTAGTTTTGTCCCCGTTGGACAGATCAATCAGCCCCAGCATTTT.

The chain uses TRBV30 and TRBJ1-6; 8 positions match TRBD1. This CDR3 is built from 13 residues. CDR1 and CDR2 (germline): GTSNPN, SVGIG (reference sequence). Trimming took 3 bases from V and 10 from J; bases not matched to a gene: 5. The CDR3 is CAWSETGGSPLHF. CDR3 nucleotide sequence: TGTGCCTGGAGCGAAACAGGGGGGTCACCCCTCCACTTT.

V gene TRBV6-5 combines with J gene TRBJ1-1; D not resolved. Germline assignment: CDR1 MNHEY and CDR2 SVGAGI. The germline V and J ends were trimmed by 3 bases and 0 bases, with 11 bases remaining between them. This CDR3 contains 15 residues. CDR3 in amino acids: CASSYRAGLNTEAFF. The CDR3 nucleotides read TGTGCCAGCAGTTATAGGGCGGGTTTGAACACTGAAGCTTTCTTT.

The chain is built from TRBV11-1 and TRBJ2-7, with 10 positions matching TRBD1. CDR1 and CDR2 from the germline V gene are SGHAT and FQDESV (reference sequence). The CDR3 runs to 14 residues. Trimming at V came to 6 bases and at J to 3 bases, leaving 5 bases not matched to a gene. CDR3 in amino acids: CASRGTGAFYEQYF. The CDR3 DNA reads as TGTGCCAGCAGGGGGACAGGGGCTTTCTACGAGCAGTACTTC.